These T cell receptor beta chains were read from a single sample in a study of blood T cell repertoires in COVID-19. Generated by immunoSEQ multiplex PCR, the TCRdb table keeps only in-frame clones and is missing some. The sample gives 52,000 or so clones, 90% of which show up once; over 2.5% is in the top ten. Sequencing used peripheral blood. Source of these receptors: a human donor in a cohort sampled during active COVID-19. Each CDR3 is given with its conserved first and last residue. A D gene is named only where the DNA matches it firmly. The size entry is marked missing in some rows and otherwise reads once, few, many or a size class.

d_gene: -
abundance: -
v_gene: TRBV19
j_gene: TRBJ2-7
CDR3aa: CASSIDLRSYEQYF
CDR3nt: TGTGCCAGTAGTATAGATCTGAGATCCTACGAGCAGTACTTC

d_gene: -
abundance: -
v_gene: TRBV5-1
j_gene: TRBJ2-7
CDR3aa: CASSLVPGESNEQYF
CDR3nt: TGCGCCAGCAGCTTGGTCCCGGGAGAATCGAACGAGCAGTACTTC

d_gene: -
abundance: -
v_gene: TRBV9
j_gene: TRBJ2-3
CDR3aa: CASSVVSGTDTQYF
CDR3nt: TGTGCCAGCAGCGTAGTTTCAGGCACAGATACGCAATATTTT

d_gene: -
abundance: few
v_gene: TRBV5-4
j_gene: TRBJ2-3
CDR3aa: CASTGTHTDTQYF
CDR3nt: TGTGCCAGCACAGGGACTCACACAGATACGCAGTATTTT

d_gene: TRBD2
abundance: -
v_gene: TRBV6-2/TRBV6-3
j_gene: TRBJ2-1
CDR3aa: CASSTTSAGSSYNEQFF
CDR3nt: TGTGCCAGCAGTACAACTAGCGCGGGGAGCTCCTACAATGAGCAGTTCTTC

d_gene: TRBD2
abundance: -
v_gene: TRBV7-9
j_gene: TRBJ2-2
CDR3aa: CASSLVAGVVGGELFF
CDR3nt: TGTGCCAGCAGCTTAGTAGCGGGAGTGGTCGGCGGGGAGCTGTTTTTT

d_gene: -
abundance: -
v_gene: TRBV6-2/TRBV6-3
j_gene: TRBJ2-2
CDR3aa: CASSYAGETGELFF
CDR3nt: TGTGCCAGCAGTTATGCTGGAGAAACCGGGGAGCTGTTTTTT

d_gene: -
abundance: -
v_gene: TRBV30
j_gene: TRBJ1-5
CDR3aa: CAWSQGNQPQHF
CDR3nt: TGTGCCTGGAGCCAGGGTAACCAGCCCCAGCATTTT

d_gene: TRBD2
abundance: few
v_gene: TRBV15
j_gene: TRBJ2-5
CDR3aa: CATSRDSLAGEETQYF
CDR3nt: TGTGCCACCAGCAGAGATTCGCTAGCGGGAGAAGAGACCCAGTACTTC

d_gene: -
abundance: few
v_gene: TRBV6-5
j_gene: TRBJ2-2
CDR3aa: CASTGLPFRELFF
CDR3nt: TGTGCCAGCACGGGACTCCCTTTCCGGGAGCTGTTTTTT

d_gene: -
abundance: -
v_gene: TRBV15
j_gene: TRBJ1-1
CDR3aa: CATSRDLGGTEAFF
CDR3nt: TGTGCCACCAGCAGAGATCTCGGCGGGACTGAAGCTTTCTTT

d_gene: TRBD2
abundance: few
v_gene: TRBV25-1
j_gene: TRBJ2-1
CDR3aa: CASSEYGTSGKGEQFF
CDR3nt: TGTGCCAGCAGTGAATACGGGACTAGCGGGAAGGGGGAGCAGTTCTTC

d_gene: TRBD2
abundance: -
v_gene: TRBV9
j_gene: TRBJ2-1
CDR3aa: CASSVTSGRSNEQFF
CDR3nt: TGTGCCAGCAGCGTTACTAGCGGGAGATCCAATGAGCAGTTCTTC

d_gene: TRBD2
abundance: -
v_gene: TRBV27
j_gene: TRBJ2-7
CDR3aa: CASSWGGNSYEQYF
CDR3nt: TGTGCCAGCAGTTGGGGGGGAAACTCCTACGAGCAGTACTTC

d_gene: TRBD1
abundance: -
v_gene: TRBV24-1
j_gene: TRBJ2-3
CDR3aa: CATSDLQDRDTQYF
CDR3nt: TGTGCCACCAGTGATCTCCAGGACAGGGATACGCAGTATTTT

d_gene: -
abundance: few
v_gene: TRBV5-1
j_gene: TRBJ1-6
CDR3aa: CASKLDSTYSPLHF
CDR3nt: TGCGCCAGCAAGCTAGACAGTACTTATTCACCCCTCCACTTT

d_gene: TRBD1
abundance: -
v_gene: TRBV24-1
j_gene: TRBJ2-7
CDR3aa: CATSDRTGGLISEQYF
CDR3nt: TGTGCCACCAGTGACCGTACAGGGGGCCTTATTTCCGAGCAGTACTTC

d_gene: TRBD2
abundance: -
v_gene: TRBV19
j_gene: TRBJ2-7
CDR3aa: CASSTEGTSGRGKQYF
CDR3nt: TGTGCCAGTAGTACCGAAGGGACTAGCGGGAGAGGGAAGCAGTACTTC

d_gene: TRBD1
abundance: -
v_gene: TRBV5-1
j_gene: TRBJ1-2
CDR3aa: CASSLGQGETGYTF
CDR3nt: TGCGCCAGCAGCTTGGGACAGGGAGAGACGGGCTACACCTTC

d_gene: TRBD1
abundance: -
v_gene: TRBV19
j_gene: TRBJ2-2
CDR3aa: CASSPDRVSGELFF
CDR3nt: TGTGCCAGTAGTCCCGACAGGGTTTCCGGGGAGCTGTTTTTT

d_gene: -
abundance: -
v_gene: TRBV12-1
j_gene: TRBJ2-1
CDR3aa: CASSPGSGLAGYNEQFF
CDR3nt: TGTGCCAGCAGCCCTGGGTCGGGACTAGCGGGATACAATGAGCAGTTCTTC

d_gene: -
abundance: -
v_gene: TRBV24-1
j_gene: TRBJ2-3
CDR3aa: CATRQGTGSTDTQYF
CDR3nt: TGTGCCACTAGGCAGGGGACCGGGAGCACAGATACGCAGTATTTT

d_gene: TRBD1
abundance: -
v_gene: TRBV18
j_gene: TRBJ1-2
CDR3aa: CASSPQWDSSLNGYTF
CDR3nt: TGTGCCAGCTCACCCCAATGGGACAGCTCATTAAATGGCTACACCTTC

d_gene: TRBD2
abundance: -
v_gene: TRBV3-1/TRBV3-2
j_gene: TRBJ2-1
CDR3aa: CASKPGQGTSGDYNEQFF
CDR3nt: TGTGCCAGCAAACCGGGACAGGGGACTAGCGGGGACTACAATGAGCAGTTCTTC